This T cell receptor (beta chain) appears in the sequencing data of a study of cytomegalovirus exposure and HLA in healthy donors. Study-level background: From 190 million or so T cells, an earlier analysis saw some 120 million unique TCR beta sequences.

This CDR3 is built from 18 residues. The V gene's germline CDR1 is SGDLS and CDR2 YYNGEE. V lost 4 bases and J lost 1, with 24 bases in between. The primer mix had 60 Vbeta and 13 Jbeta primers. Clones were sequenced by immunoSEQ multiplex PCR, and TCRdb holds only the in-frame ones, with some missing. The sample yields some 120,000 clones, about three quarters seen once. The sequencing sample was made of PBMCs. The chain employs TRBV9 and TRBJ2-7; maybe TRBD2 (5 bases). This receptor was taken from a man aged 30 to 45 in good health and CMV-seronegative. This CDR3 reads CASSPLAGPQPTSYEQYF. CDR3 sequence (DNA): TGTGCCAGCAGCCCGTTGGCGGGCCCACAACCGACGTCCTACGAGCAGTACTTC. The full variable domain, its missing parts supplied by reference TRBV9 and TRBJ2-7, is DSGVTQTPKHLITATGQRVTLRCSPRSGDLSVYWYQQSLDQGLQFLIQYYNGEERAKGNILERFSAQQFPDLHSELNLSSLELGDSALYFCASSPLAGPQPTSYEQYFGPGTRLTVT.